What follows is one T cell receptor (beta chain) and its context. Its recognized antigen is unknown. Nothing much larger sits one base from this clone, and base qualities are not available. The data were taken from a study of blood T cells in healthy people across ages (dated by TCRdb to about 2015). In terms of the full investigation: In model experiments, roughly one uniquely barcoded TCR beta cDNA molecule per two T cells was captured by template switching. To track age-related changes in TCR beta repertoire diversity, the study relied on deep sequencing normalized with unique cDNA molecular identifiers. The donors were divided into four age groups: young (average approximately 16 years), middle-aged (about 41), aged (approximately 62) and long-lived (roughly 86). To avoid experimental bias, donors of different ages were randomly spread across the sequencing lanes. For two donors (one aged 18 to 30 and one aged 80 or older), the study analyzed two additional independent replicas of 1 million unique cDNA reads from the same blood draw. On the study overall, not on this receptor specifically: Compared with the aged group, the long-lived group had more naive CD4+ T cells, fewer expanded clones and increased TCR diversity, a pattern suggesting age selection. Since profiling was done on bulk unsorted PBMCs, naive and antigen-experienced compartments could not be conclusively compared. Because donor CMV infection status was unknown, age-related changes in expanded clonotypes were potentially confounded. As age increased, observed TCR beta diversity per million T cells dropped in a roughly linear way, and a significant reduction was already evident by age 40. A strong correlation was found between observed TCR beta diversity and the percentage of naive T cells measured by flow cytometry. Estimates of total diversity from one million sequenced T cells were regarded as lower bounds and underestimates.

The donors were roughly 39 Caucasian individuals from Russia, aged 6 to 90 years, who were systemically healthy. Roughly 10 milliliters of peripheral blood were drawn from each donor into EDTA-treated Vacutainer tubes. Ficoll-Paque density-gradient centrifugation was used to isolate PBMCs, with at least 7 million per sample. Total RNA was extracted from PBMCs with Trizol reagent, with at least 6 micrograms obtained per sample. For every donor, flow cytometry on a PBMC aliquot measured the percentage of naive CD45RAhigh/CD27high T cells. The library came from 5' RACE. The sequencer was an Illumina HiSeq 2500. A second PCR of roughly 6 to 11 cycles was run with a J-beta primer mix and a sample-barcoded 5' primer. A template-switch 5' adaptor carrying 12 random nucleotides introduced a unique molecular identifier onto each TCR beta cDNA molecule. Each sample yielded at least 3 million CDR3-containing paired-end reads. First-strand cDNA synthesis was performed from all RNA using the Mint cDNA synthesis kit, with priming by a TRBC-specific oligonucleotide. Following uracil-DNA glycosylase treatment, all cDNA underwent a first 18-cycle PCR with the universal primers M1SS and BC2_uni_R. In the authors' own workflow: For normalization, 1 million high-quality reads, each with a distinct molecular identifier, were randomly selected from each sample. Instead of being binned into consensus sequences, reads that shared molecular identifiers were thrown out. MiTCR, run with a Q25 quality threshold and the strictest error-elimination algorithm, handled CDR3 identification, clonotype clustering and error correction. A nonparametric unseen species model with Euler transformation was used to estimate lower-bound total TCR beta diversity. Starting from the raw public reads, TCRdb applied fastp trimming at Q25, assembled clones with MiXCR and retained in-frame beta chains. When rows share a CDR3 protein, they turn into one entry using the most common DNA and genes. TCRdb's processing, not the authors' own work, is the source of the V and J calls. The sample profile shows fewer than 900,000 distinct CDR3 sequences; about 40% of them were found once. The ten top clones hold under 25% of the sample.

Trimming takes 0 bases from V and 4 bases from J, and the germline ends sit 16 bases apart. Taken from the germline V gene, the CDR1 and CDR2 loops are SGHDN and FVKESK. The CDR3 runs 17 residues from the cysteine to the phenylalanine. The retained sequence is limited to the CDR3, 51 bases, with the frame set at the first base. The sequence is built from TRBV14 and TRBJ2-1, with a tentative D gene TRBD2 over 7 matching bases. The TCR was taken from a woman between 55 and 75 years old in good health. Sequencing input: blood. CDR3 sequence: CASSQDADGGAYNEQFF. The DNA reads as follows: TGTGCCAGCAGCCAAGATGCGGATGGGGGGGCATACAATGAGCAGTTCTTC.